These 17 T cell receptor beta chains came from one sample sequenced in a study of CD8+ T cells in alopecia areata (dated by TCRdb to the late 2010s). The library was prepared using the immunoSEQ multiplex PCR assay. To provide template for TCR sequencing, every sample had RNA extracted and reverse transcribed into cDNA. TCRdb carries this immuneACCESS record with in-frame sequences only. Its versions omit some clonotypes, under half of them owing to an unresolved V gene in the studies checked, with the rest unexplained. A total of 100,000 to 120,000 clones appear in this sample, approximately 59% of them only once. The ten largest make up 20% of the sample. Material: CD8+ T cells sorted from blood. The receptors were sampled from a human donor in good health.

The chain has TRBV7-6 and TRBJ1-1; D unresolved. Germline-derived CDR1 and CDR2 are SGHVS and FNYEAQ. This CDR3 has 16 amino acids. The V end lost 1 base, the J end lost 1 base, and 13 bases lay between the germline ends. The CDR3: CASSLEGIWGNTEAFF. CDR3 sequence (DNA): TGTGCCAGCAGCTTAGAAGGGATATGGGGGAACACTGAAGCTTTCTTT. Full variable domain (remainder filled in from reference TRBV7-6 and TRBJ1-1): GAGVSQSPRYKVTKRGQDVALRCDPISGHVSLYWYRQALGQGPEFLTYFNYEAQQDKSGLPNDRFSAERPEGSISTLTIQRTEQRDSAMYRCASSLEGIWGNTEAFFGQGTRLTVV.

The chain employs TRBV12-5 and TRBJ1-5; maybe TRBD1 (5 bases). The CDR3 consists of 19 residues. Germline loops: CDR1 LGHNT, CDR2 FRNRAP. Trimming removed 0 bases at V and 0 bases at J, with 18 bases between. CDR3 nucleotides: TGTGCTAGTGGTTTGGTAGGGCCGTTGGGGACTTATAGCAATCAGCCCCAGCATTTT. Translated: CASGLVGPLGTYSNQPQHF.

The rearrangement uses TRBV28 and TRBJ1-5, with D uncertain. Germline V gene data show CDR1 as MDHEN and CDR2 as SYDVKM. V lost 4 bases, J lost 4 bases, and 14 bases lay in between. The CDR3 sequence is 15 residues long. The chain's CDR3 is CASSSWANWNQPQHF. The CDR3 region has the DNA TGTGCCAGCAGTTCCTGGGCGAATTGGAATCAGCCCCAGCATTTT.

This clone appeared once. The chain combines TRBV2 with TRBJ2-7; perhaps TRBD2 as D (5 bases). The CDR3 is 14 residues long. Germline loops: CDR1 SNHLY, CDR2 FYNNEI. V gave up 7 bases and J gave up 5 bases, with 18 bases separating them. Here the CDR3 DNA reads TGTGCCAGCACCGAAAGGGTTAGCGACCACGAGCAGTACTTC. Translated: CASTERVSDHEQYF.

This chain joins TRBV4-1 and TRBJ1-6; 7 nucleotides match TRBD1. From germline, CDR1 is MGHRA and CDR2 YSYEKL. This CDR3 is 17 amino acids long. Unmatched junction bases numbered 10, after V lost 1 base and J lost 7 bases. CDR3: CASSQGQGRSKNSPLHF. For the CDR3, the DNA is TGCGCCAGCAGCCAAGGACAGGGAAGAAGCAAAAATTCACCCCTCCACTTT.

This chain connects TRBV4-3 to TRBJ1-6; possibly TRBD1 for D (6 bases). Deletions cut 0 bases from V and 5 bases from J, with 11 bases between. The CDR3 sequence is 16 residues long. Germline V gives CDR1 LGHNA, CDR2 YSLEER. In DNA, the CDR3 is TGCGCCAGCAGCCAAGATCCCTGGACAGATAATTCACCCCTCCACTTT. Its translation is CASSQDPWTDNSPLHF.

This clone was observed a handful of times. The V gene is TRBV7-9, the J gene TRBJ1-1; D is undetermined. Trimming left V 1 base short and J 6 bases short, with 6 bases between. The CDR3 is 12 amino acids. Looked up from germline, CDR1 is SEHNR and CDR2 is FQNEAQ (reference sequence). The CDR3 bases are TGTGCCAGCAGCTTAGACACCCCTGAAGCTTTCTTT. Translating gives CASSLDTPEAFF.

CDR3 in amino acids: CASSLTDTQYF. The CDR3 nucleotides read TGTGCCAGCAGCTTAACAGATACGCAGTATTTT. The rearrangement joins TRBV7-6 to TRBJ2-3, with D unclear. V lost 2 bases and J lost 3, with 0 bases in between. The germline CDR1 and CDR2 sequences are SGHVS and FNYEAQ. The CDR3 is 11 residues long.

This clone was found many times. At one end the junction does not follow the germline gene, possibly because of a read error. The V call is TRBV11-2, the J call TRBJ2-5, with D possibly being TRBD2 (8 bases). Germline lookup yields CDR1 SGHAT and CDR2 FQNNGV. The CDR3 consists of 11 residues. The CDR3 DNA is TGTGCCAGCAGCGACGGGAGGGACAGAAACTTC. It translates to CASSDGRDRNF. Using reference TRBV11-2 and TRBJ2-5 for the parts outside the CDR3, the full variable domain is EAGVAQSPRYKIIEKRQSVAFWCNPISGHATLYWYQQILGQGPKLLIQFQNNGVVDDSQLPKDRFSAERLKGVDSTLKIQPAKLEDSAVYLCASSDGRDRNFGPGTRLLVL.

The chain combines TRBV7-8 with TRBJ1-6; TRBD1 agrees at 8 bases. The CDR3 length is 17 residues. V lost 1 base, J lost 6 bases, and 8 bases stayed unmatched. Germline loops: CDR1 SGHVS, CDR2 FQNEAQ. The CDR3 protein is CASSLGRWDRSNSPLHF. In DNA form, the CDR3 reads TGTGCCAGCAGCTTAGGTCGCTGGGACAGGAGTAATTCACCCCTCCACTTT.

V usage is TRBV10-2 and J usage is TRBJ2-5; 13 bases are a match to TRBD2. The CDR3 is 21 residues long. Trimming took 7 bases from V and 2 from J; bases not matched to a gene: 22. Per germline, CDR1 WSHSY and CDR2 SAAADI. The CDR3 nucleotides are TGCGCCAGCACTAGTTTTACTAGCGGGGGGGCCGGGGAGGTCCCACAAGAGACCCAGTACTTC. It specifies CASTSFTSGGAGEVPQETQYF.

The table lists this clone with a count of one. The chain combines TRBV27 with TRBJ2-1; D is undetermined. This CDR3 spans 16 amino acids. The V gene's germline CDR1 is MNHEY and CDR2 SMNVEV (reference sequence). V dropped 2 bases and J dropped 3 bases, with 14 bases sitting between them. DNA of the CDR3: TGTGCCAGCAGTTTAAACTGGTTGGACCTCTACAATGAGCAGTTCTTC. This gives the protein CASSLNWLDLYNEQFF.

This clone was seen ten or more times. This sequence joins TRBV29-1 and TRBJ2-1, with D perhaps assigned TRBD1 or TRBD2 (6 bases each). The germline CDR1 and CDR2 sequences are SQVTM and ANQGSEA. V was trimmed by 4 bases and J by 0 bases, leaving 13 bases between them. There are 15 residues in the CDR3. As DNA, the CDR3 is TGCAGCGTTGTTTCGGGGGCCGTCTCCTACAATGAGCAGTTCTTC. Protein product: CSVVSGAVSYNEQFF.

The gene calls are TRBV2 and TRBJ1-1, with D hard to call. Trimming left V 1 base short and J 0 bases short, with 12 bases between. The CDR3 is 16 residues long. Germline V gene lookup returns CDR1 SNHLY and CDR2 FYNNEI. CDR3 protein: CASSEVGNRLNTEAFF. In nucleotides, the CDR3 is TGTGCCAGCAGTGAAGTTGGTAATAGATTGAACACTGAAGCTTTCTTT.

V and J are TRBV5-4 and TRBJ2-1; 9 bases map to TRBD2. Germline CDR1 and CDR2: SGHNT and YYREEE (reference sequence). J was trimmed by 5 bases and V by 1 base; bases with no gene match: 7. The CDR3 has 16 amino acids. CDR3 coding DNA: TGTGCCAGCAGCTTGCAGCTAGCGGGGACCCACAATGAGCAGTTCTTC. Translating it yields CASSLQLAGTHNEQFF.

The rearrangement links TRBV30 to TRBJ1-1; 9 bases fit TRBD1. The CDR3 sequence is 17 residues long. V shed 2 bases and J 4 bases; nucleotides not matched to a gene: 14. CDR1 and CDR2 (germline): GTSNPN, SVGIG (reference sequence). CDR3 loop: CAWSPGSARTGATEAFF. The CDR3 nucleotides are TGTGCCTGGAGTCCGGGCTCAGCCCGGACAGGGGCCACTGAAGCTTTCTTT. Based on the CDR3 plus reference TRBV30 and TRBJ1-1, the full variable domain is SQTIHQWPATLVQPVGSPLSLECTVEGTSNPNLYWYRQAAGRGLQLLFYSVGIGQISSEVPQNLSASRPQDRQFILSSKKLLLSDSGFYLCAWSPGSARTGATEAFFGQGTRLTVV.

Notes on this clone: One end of the junction is discordant with germline, which a read error may explain. The V call is TRBV29-1, the J call TRBJ1-1; 8 positions match TRBD1. This CDR3 comprises 14 residues. The germline gives CDR1 SQVTM, CDR2 ANQGSEA. Here the CDR3 DNA reads TGCAGCGTCGAAGCCGGGACAGGGAACACTGAAGCTTTCTTT. It encodes CSVEAGTGNTEAFF.